The 9 T cell receptor beta chains in this list originate from one sample, sequenced in a study of blood T cell repertoires in COVID-19. Clones were read by immunoSEQ multiplex PCR, and TCRdb kept only the in-frame ones, dropping some. The repertoire has about 110,000 clones, over 75% of them found once; the top ten carry 2% to 3%. The sequencing input was peripheral blood. The receptors here all came from a human donor in a cohort sampled during active COVID-19.

The rearrangement joins TRBV10-3 to TRBJ2-3, with TRBD1 as a possible D gene (5 bases). Germline V gene lookup returns CDR1 ENHRY and CDR2 SYGVKD. The V and J ends lost 4 bases and 0 bases respectively, with 17 bases between them. The CDR3 runs 17 residues. In DNA, the CDR3 is TGTGCCATCAGTGCAACAACAGGCGTCCCTAGCACAGATACGCAGTATTTT. Translation: CAISATTGVPSTDTQYF.

This clone was observed a handful of times. The chain has TRBV12-3 or TRBV12-4 and TRBJ2-1; 7 bases are shared with TRBD1. CDR3 length: 13 amino acids. Trimming removed 10 bases from V and 4 bases from J; junction bases left unmatched: 7. CDR3 region: CATRDSPYNEQFF. The CDR3 DNA is TGTGCCACCAGGGACAGCCCGTACAATGAGCAGTTCTTC.

This clone was seen only once. J is TRBJ1-2 and V is TRBV19; D perhaps matches TRBD1 (6 bases). Germline lookup yields CDR1 LNHDA and CDR2 SQIVND (reference sequence). Deletions cut 1 base from V and 2 bases from J, with 11 bases between. The CDR3 is 15 amino acids. Here the CDR3 DNA reads TGTGCCAGTAGTATAGGGGGGCAACTCAACTATGGCTACACCTTC. It codes for CASSIGGQLNYGYTF.

The chain is built from TRBV9 and TRBJ2-7, with 7 bases aligning to TRBD2. J was trimmed by 3 bases and V by 3 bases; bases with no gene match: 6. This CDR3 spans 14 amino acids. Germline-derived CDR1 and CDR2 are SGDLS and YYNGEE. CDR3 in DNA: TGTGCCAGCAGCGGTAGCGGGCCTGTCTACGAGCAGTACTTC. This translates into CASSGSGPVYEQYF.

The CDR3: CASSYSEGAGEAFF. The DNA for the CDR3 is TGTGCCAGCAGTTACTCGGAAGGGGCAGGGGAAGCTTTCTTT. The chain uses TRBV6-5 and TRBJ1-1, with D possibly being TRBD1 (5 bases). This CDR3 contains 14 residues. The germline gives CDR1 MNHEY, CDR2 SVGAGI. V was cut by 0 bases and J by 8 bases, with 13 bases left in between.

This clone was seen only once. The chain links TRBV3-1 (or the pseudogene TRBV3-2) to TRBJ2-5; 10 bases line up with TRBD2. V lost 4 bases, J lost 4 bases, and 9 bases stayed unmatched. Germline assignment: CDR1 LGHDT and CDR2 YNNKEL (reference sequence). The CDR3 has 16 residues. CDR3 region: CASSPPGLAPRETQYF. The DNA for the CDR3 is TGTGCCAGCAGCCCCCCGGGACTAGCGCCTCGAGAGACCCAGTACTTC.

The J gene is TRBJ1-2, the V gene TRBV2, with unresolved D. This CDR3 is built from 15 residues. Germline V CDR1 and CDR2: SNHLY, FYNNEI. The V end was cut by 3 bases, the J end by 4 bases, with 15 bases between. CDR3 sequence (DNA): TGTGCCAGCAGTGAGGATACTAGTGCTAGCTATGGCTACACCTTC. This sequence encodes CASSEDTSASYGYTF.

The V gene is TRBV5-1, the J gene TRBJ2-3; TRBD1 agrees at 9 bases. The CDR3 sequence is 14 residues long. Germline CDR1 SGHRS, CDR2 YFSETQ. Trimming took 3 bases from V and 6 from J; bases not matched to a gene: 5. CDR3 amino acids: CASSWLQGADTQYF. In nucleotides, the CDR3 is TGCGCCAGCAGCTGGTTACAGGGGGCGGATACGCAGTATTTT.

The sample holds one count of this clone. The chain links TRBV5-1 to TRBJ2-2, with TRBD2 as a possible D gene (5 bases). Trimming took off 4 bases at V and 5 bases at J, with 15 bases between the two ends. The CDR3 is made up of 15 amino acids. Germline lookup yields CDR1 SGHRS and CDR2 YFSETQ. The CDR3 region is CASSPTLLGTGELFF. The CDR3 DNA reads as TGCGCCAGCAGCCCCACTTTACTAGGGACCGGGGAGCTGTTTTTT.